This T cell receptor beta chain is drawn from a study of early T cells in non-severe SARS-CoV-2 infection. Study-level background: The chains were unpaired, and the sequenced material was bulk RNA from unsorted whole blood.

The germline V gene encodes CDR1 SEHNR and CDR2 FQNEAQ (reference sequence). The CDR3 covers 14 residues. V shed 4 bases and J 2 bases; nucleotides not matched to a gene: 4. Individual cDNA molecules were tagged with unique molecular identifiers. TCRdb called the 5' RACE reads again in MiXCR, with one record for every CDR3 protein. The data show approximately 64,000 distinct CDR3 sequences, roughly 18% seen once. Study-level results: VDJdb matches were skewed toward anti-spike CD8 T cell responses.

A word on this clonotype: What it recognizes is unknown.

The genes are TRBV7-9 and TRBJ2-7; 8 bases fit TRBD1. Material: whole blood, obtained at baseline. This TCR was sampled from an adult who was a healthcare worker with PCR-confirmed SARS-CoV-2 infection or an uninfected control (not recorded which). The CDR3 DNA reads as TGTGCCAGCAGCTCGGACAGGGAGACCTACGAGCAGTACTTC. Protein: CASSSDRETYEQYF.